The entry that follows covers one T cell receptor beta chain sequence. The antigen is unknown. The sample belongs to a study of T cell responses to AZD1222 COVID-19 vaccine. The assay was immunoSEQ multiplex PCR, and TCRdb's table has in-frame clones only and misses some. The sample contains about 120,000 clones, about 92% of which appear only once. This CDR3 has 15 residues. The ends were cut back, 0 bases at V and 0 bases at J, with 6 bases in the middle. CDR1 KGHSH and CDR2 LQKENI come from the germline V gene. Points from the study as a whole: Just 6 or 7 people given AZD1222 tested seropositive at baseline. Rises in breadth and depth of Spike-specific TCRs came after two AZD1222 doses. Clonal diversity was possibly underestimated, and the donors were mostly white British, with more females. Sampling that yielded the repertoires occurred only after the peak T cell response.

The clonotype originates from an adult who received the AZD1222 COVID-19 vaccine. This chain uses TRBV18 with TRBJ1-3; D unclear. Sequences were derived from peripheral blood, sampled 28 days after the second AZD1222 dose. Here the CDR3 DNA reads TGTGCCAGCTCACCACCCTCGGACTCTGGAAACACCATATATTTT. This gives the protein CASSPPSDSGNTIYF.